The present T cell receptor (beta chain) was sequenced within a study of T-cell memory formation after mild COVID-19. Study findings and constraints: Clones that contracted from day 15 to 85 had balanced CD4/CD8; later expanders were CD4+ biased.

Barcoded TCR alpha and TCR beta cDNA libraries with UMIs came from 5'RACE using constant-segment primers. TCRdb reprocessed the 5' RACE reads with MiXCR, giving one entry per CDR3 protein. The data contain about 90,000 distinct CDR3 sequences, roughly 15% of them singletons. The CDR3 totals 12 residues. Trimming pared 3 bases from V and 0 bases from J, leaving 3 bases between. Looked up from germline, CDR1 is SGHDN and CDR2 is FVKESK. In its sample, this clonotype is medium-sized. Its antigen is as yet unknown. The TCR sequence derives from a man aged 18 to 30 who had mild COVID-19 (a few samples of this study predate the infection). Cell type and time point are not known. Sequencing input: PBMCs or a T cell subset sorted from them (not recorded which). The chain recombines TRBV14 with TRBJ2-7; D gene unclear. The CDR3 DNA follows: TGTGCCAGCAGCCATAGCTCCTACGAGCAGTACGTC. Its protein product is CASSHSSYEQYV.